This T cell receptor (beta chain) was identified during a study of T cells in Graves' hyperthyroidism and ophthalmopathy. Findings and limits, study-wide: Blood also carried most thyroid clonotypes expanded above 0.001.

Uncontrolled infection, other autoimmune disease, pregnancy or lactation led to exclusion. Diagnostic decisions used clinical symptoms, serum thyroxine and TRAb, thyroid ultrasound and orbital computed tomography. The PBMCs were sourced from fresh peripheral blood (about 9.6 ml). The CDR3 runs 15 residues. CDR1 is KGHDR and CDR2 is SFDVKD in the germline V gene. V lost 3 bases and J 2 bases, leaving 11 bases between the germline ends. This clonotype was seen a few times. Its antigen is not identified. From RNA transcripts, TCR beta CDR3 regions were amplified. Initially, a first-round RT-PCR of the TCR CDR3 employed the HTBI primer set. TCRdb itself ran the multiplex PCR reads through MiXCR, one entry per CDR3 protein. The sample holds about 640,000 distinct CDR3 sequences; about 20% are singletons and the top ten take under 35%.

The receptor was isolated from a young man with Graves' ophthalmopathy. Sequencing input: blood. The gene calls are TRBV24-1 and TRBJ2-3; no definite D call. The CDR3 region has the DNA TGTGCCACCAGTGATCCACAAGATTTCACAGATACGCAGTATTTT. This encodes CATSDPQDFTDTQYF.